The next 16 T cell receptor beta chains were all read from a single sample in a study of blood T cell repertoires in COVID-19. TCRdb's copy holds only in-frame clones and misses some; the assay was immunoSEQ multiplex PCR. The sample has about 140,000 clones; roughly 76% are singletons. The material sequenced was peripheral blood. Receptor source: a woman between 50 and 59 years old with active or convalescent COVID-19.

The chain carries TRBV19 and TRBJ2-4; a weak D match, TRBD2 (5 bases). V lost 3 bases and J lost 3, with 15 bases in between. This CDR3 comprises 16 residues. Germline CDR1 reads LNHDA; CDR2 reads SQIVND (reference sequence). CDR3 coding DNA: TGTGCCAGTAGTATGGGTTCGAGCGGTGGCAAAAACATTCAGTACTTC. Translated: CASSMGSSGGKNIQYF.

V usage is TRBV30 and J usage is TRBJ1-1; D gene uncertain. There are 13 residues in the CDR3. Germline CDR1 is GTSNPN and CDR2 is SVGIG (reference sequence). Deletions cut 0 bases from V and 1 base from J, with 6 bases between. The DNA for the CDR3 is TGTGCCTGGAGTGTACGAGGGAACACTGAAGCTTTCTTT. It codes for CAWSVRGNTEAFF.

The chain carries TRBV2 and TRBJ1-2, with 7 bases lining up with TRBD1. Germline V gene data show CDR1 as SNHLY and CDR2 as FYNNEI. There are 17 residues in the CDR3. Trimming took 8 bases from V and 0 from J; bases not matched to a gene: 15. The CDR3: CASLPATGRTTNYGYTF. In DNA, the CDR3 is TGTGCCAGCCTGCCGGCGACAGGGCGGACTACTAACTATGGCTACACCTTC.

As for this clone: Relative to the germline gene, one junction end is altered; a read error may explain this. The rearrangement links TRBV7-8 to TRBJ2-7, with 8 bases that match TRBD2. The CDR3 totals 15 residues. The germline V gene encodes CDR1 SGHVS and CDR2 FQNEAQ. Here the CDR3 reads CASSLIRTSSHEQYF. The CDR3 bases are TGTGCCAGCAGCTTAATTAGGACTAGCTCCCACGAGCAGTACTTC.

This chain links TRBV29-1 with TRBJ2-1, with 15 positions matching TRBD2. CDR1 and CDR2 (germline): SQVTM, ANQGSEA. This CDR3 spans 14 amino acids. V lost 4 bases to trimming and J lost 6 bases; unmatched junction nucleotides: 1. The CDR3 reads CSVGGLAGGNEQFF. CDR3 bases: TGCAGCGTTGGGGGACTAGCGGGAGGCAATGAGCAGTTCTTC.

The rearrangement joins TRBV5-1 to TRBJ1-1; TRBD1 matches at 12 bases. V was clipped by 1 base and J by 1 base; unmatched bases: 8. Germline V gene data show CDR1 as SGHRS and CDR2 as YFSETQ. The CDR3 is 18 residues long. In nucleotides, the CDR3 is TGCGCCAGCAGCTTGACTCCGGGACAGGGGGCCCCGAACACTGAAGCTTTCTTT. It specifies CASSLTPGQGAPNTEAFF.

The chain uses TRBV5-1 and TRBJ1-1, with 9 bases matching TRBD1. The V and J ends lost 4 bases and 3 bases, in that order; junction bases with no gene match: 7. CDR3 size: 15 residues. Germline CDR1 reads SGHRS; CDR2 reads YFSETQ. CDR3 sequence (DNA): TGCGCCAGCAGCCTACAGGGGGCCGGGTACACTGAAGCTTTCTTT. It encodes CASSLQGAGYTEAFF. Using reference TRBV5-1 and TRBJ1-1 for the parts outside the CDR3, the full variable domain is KAGVTQTPRYLIKTRGQQVTLSCSPISGHRSVSWYQQTPGQGLQFLFEYFSETQRNKGNFPGRFSGRQFSNSRSEMNVSTLELGDSALYLCASSLQGAGYTEAFFGQGTRLTVV.

The rearrangement joins TRBV18 to TRBJ2-2, with D possibly being TRBD1 (6 bases). Trimming took 4 bases from V and 1 from J, leaving 7 bases between them. The CDR3 sequence is 14 residues long. Germline CDR1 and CDR2: KGHSH and LQKENI. The CDR3 here is CASSLGQNTGELFF. CDR3 DNA: TGTGCCAGCTCACTGGGACAGAACACCGGGGAGCTGTTTTTT.

The V call is TRBV5-1, the J call TRBJ1-1, with D tentatively TRBD1 (6 bases). Germline loops: CDR1 SGHRS, CDR2 YFSETQ. Trimming took off 0 bases at V and 0 bases at J, with 9 bases between the two ends. The CDR3 contains 15 residues. CDR3 nucleotide sequence: TGCGCCAGCAGCTTGGAAACAGGGATGAACACTGAAGCTTTCTTT. Protein: CASSLETGMNTEAFF.

This clone was observed a few times. This chain joins TRBV19 and TRBJ1-1, with 10 bases aligning to TRBD1. The CDR3 is made up of 15 amino acids. Trimming cost V 7 bases and J 5 bases; bases outside gene matches: 10. Germline V CDR1 and CDR2: LNHDA, SQIVND (reference sequence). The CDR3, as DNA: TGTGCCAGTAAGTCAGCGGGACAGGGGAGAACTGAAGCTTTCTTT. Protein: CASKSAGQGRTEAFF.

J is TRBJ1-2 and V is TRBV18, with 7 bases identical to TRBD1. J gave up 4 bases and V 3 bases, and 8 bases lay outside the gene matches. Looked up from germline, CDR1 is KGHSH and CDR2 is LQKENI. The CDR3 contains 15 residues. The CDR3 nucleotides are TGTGCCAGCTCACCTCGGACAGGAGAATCCTATGGCTACACCTTC. This encodes CASSPRTGESYGYTF.

J is TRBJ2-3 and V is TRBV6-4; D might be TRBD2 (5 bases). The germline V gene encodes CDR1 MRHNA and CDR2 SNTAGT. The length of the CDR3 is 13 residues. The ends were cut back, 0 bases at V and 5 bases at J, with 6 bases in the middle. The chain's CDR3 is CASSDSTIDTQYF. The CDR3 DNA sequence: TGTGCCAGCAGTGACTCGACTATAGATACGCAGTATTTT.

In this sample, this clone turned up a few times. The V gene is TRBV5-5, the J gene TRBJ2-3; D is possibly TRBD1 (5 bases). Trimming cost V 5 bases and J 2 bases, with 12 bases left between them. The CDR3 length is 14 residues. Germline V gives CDR1 SGHKS, CDR2 YYEKEE (reference sequence). CDR3 nucleotide sequence: TGTGCCAGCAGAACGGACACCTCCACAGATACGCAGTATTTT. It translates to CASRTDTSTDTQYF.

The chain combines TRBV19 with TRBJ1-2, with TRBD1 matching 8 bases. V lost 3 bases to trimming and J lost 4 bases; unmatched junction nucleotides: 7. This CDR3 is built from 15 residues. Per the germline V gene, CDR1 is LNHDA and CDR2 is SQIVND (reference sequence). CDR3 sequence reads: CASSMVDRGIYGYTF. In nucleotides, the CDR3 is TGTGCCAGTAGTATGGTTGACAGGGGAATCTATGGCTACACCTTC.

The chain employs TRBV28 and TRBJ1-1, with D maybe TRBD1 (5 bases). This CDR3 spans 14 amino acids. Germline CDR1 and CDR2: MDHEN and SYDVKM. V was shortened by 4 bases and J by 0 bases, with 9 bases between the two germline ends. In DNA, the CDR3 is TGTGCCAGCAGTTCAACGGGGGTGAACACTGAAGCTTTCTTT. This translates into CASSSTGVNTEAFF.

The V and J genes are TRBV20-1 and TRBJ1-1; no firm D call. Germline V gives CDR1 DFQATT, CDR2 SNEGSKA (reference sequence). The CDR3 sequence is 10 residues long. The V end lost 3 bases, the J end lost 12 bases, and 11 bases lay between the germline ends. The CDR3 reads CSASGLRSFF. CDR3 nucleotide sequence: TGCAGTGCTAGTGGGCTGAGGTCTTTCTTT.